Presented here are 27 T cell receptor beta chains from one specimen sequenced in a study of blood T cell repertoires in COVID-19. The repertoire was sequenced with immunoSEQ multiplex PCR; TCRdb's copy has only in-frame clones and lacks some. The table lists hundreds of thousands of clones, 70% to 90% of them singletons. Sequencing was carried out using peripheral blood. The receptor set was obtained from a woman between 70 and 85 years old with active or convalescent COVID-19.

This clone was picked up one time. The genes are TRBV18 and TRBJ2-1; 12 bases agree with TRBD2. V lost 3 bases, J lost 7 bases, and 7 bases stayed unmatched. In germline, CDR1 is KGHSH, CDR2 LQKENI. The CDR3 has 16 residues. The CDR3 sequence is CASSPRLAGARNEQFF. CDR3 DNA sequence: TGTGCCAGCTCACCCAGACTAGCGGGAGCGCGAAATGAGCAGTTCTTC.

The chain has TRBV11-2 and TRBJ2-7; unclear D gene. The CDR3 runs 14 residues. Trimming cost V 1 base and J 0 bases, with 7 bases left between them. Germline V gene data show CDR1 as SGHAT and CDR2 as FQNNGV. The CDR3 region is CASSLAVYSYEQYF. CDR3 DNA: TGTGCCAGCAGCTTAGCGGTCTACTCCTACGAGCAGTACTTC. The whole variable domain, filled in from reference TRBV11-2 and TRBJ2-7, reads EAGVAQSPRYKIIEKRQSVAFWCNPISGHATLYWYQQILGQGPKLLIQFQNNGVVDDSQLPKDRFSAERLKGVDSTLKIQPAKLEDSAVYLCASSLAVYSYEQYFGPGTRLTVT.

This clone was observed many times. This rearrangement joins TRBV19 to TRBJ1-1, with 10 bases fitting TRBD1. Trimming took 5 bases from V and 4 from J; bases not matched to a gene: 4. The CDR3 consists of 14 residues. Germline-derived CDR1 and CDR2 are LNHDA and SQIVND (reference sequence). Here the CDR3 DNA reads TGTGCCAGTAGTGTGGACAGGGGGGCCACTGAAGCTTTCTTT. This encodes CASSVDRGATEAFF.

The chain carries TRBV5-1 and TRBJ1-1; perhaps TRBD1 as D (6 bases). With 4 bases removed from V and 1 base from J, the gap between germline ends came to 20 bases. CDR3 length equals 17 residues. Germline CDR1 reads SGHRS; CDR2 reads YFSETQ. For the CDR3, the DNA is TGCGCCAGCAGCGTCGCGAGCGGGGGCGAGACGAACACTGAAGCTTTCTTT. Its protein is CASSVASGGETNTEAFF. Full variable domain (missing parts from reference TRBV5-1 and TRBJ1-1): KAGVTQTPRYLIKTRGQQVTLSCSPISGHRSVSWYQQTPGQGLQFLFEYFSETQRNKGNFPGRFSGRQFSNSRSEMNVSTLELGDSALYLCASSVASGGETNTEAFFGQGTRLTVV.

The chain employs TRBV28 and TRBJ2-4, with D possibly matching TRBD1 (5 bases). This CDR3 has 14 residues. Germline CDR1 is MDHEN and CDR2 is SYDVKM. V was cut by 6 bases and J by 5 bases, with 14 bases left in between. The CDR3, as DNA: TGTGCCAGCAGGGAAGGACAAGCAGAAAACATTCAGTACTTC. Protein sequence: CASREGQAENIQYF.

The V call is TRBV30, the J call TRBJ1-5; D not certain. CDR1 and CDR2 from the germline V gene are GTSNPN and SVGIG (reference sequence). The CDR3 has 14 amino acids. V shed 1 base and J shed 1 base, with 8 bases lying between them. The CDR3, as DNA: TGTGCCTGGAGTGCACTGGAGAGCAATCAGCCCCAGCATTTT. Translated, it gives CAWSALESNQPQHF.

This chain connects TRBV5-1 to TRBJ1-1; a weak D match, TRBD1 (5 bases). The CDR3 is made up of 15 amino acids. In germline, CDR1 is SGHRS, CDR2 YFSETQ. Trimming took off 4 bases at V and 0 bases at J, with 13 bases between the two ends. This CDR3 is CASSPRQKMNTEAFF. CDR3 nucleotides: TGCGCCAGCAGCCCCCGACAGAAAATGAACACTGAAGCTTTCTTT.

This clone was seen a handful of times. The J gene is TRBJ2-7, the V gene TRBV7-2, with a weak D call TRBD2 (6 bases). The length of the CDR3 is 15 residues. Trimming took off 1 base at V and 6 bases at J, with 16 bases between the two ends. Germline loops: CDR1 SGHTA, CDR2 FQGNSA. As DNA, the CDR3 is TGTGCCAGCAGCTTAGTGTCCGGGACTGTCGCCGAGCAGTACTTC. It translates to CASSLVSGTVAEQYF. Variable domain in full (rest from reference TRBV7-2 and TRBJ2-7): GAGVSQSPSNKVTEKGKDVELRCDPISGHTALYWYRQSLGQGLEFLIYFQGNSAPDKSGLPSDRFSAERTGGSVSTLTIQRTQQEDSAVYLCASSLVSGTVAEQYFGPGTRLTVT.

The V gene is TRBV12-3 or TRBV12-4, the J gene TRBJ2-1; maybe TRBD2 (5 bases). CDR3 length: 11 residues. V was trimmed by 3 bases and J by 9 bases, leaving 6 bases between them. The CDR3 loop is CASSFGGEQFF. The CDR3 DNA sequence: TGTGCCAGCAGTTTCGGAGGTGAGCAGTTCTTC.

The J gene is TRBJ2-2, the V gene TRBV5-1; no reliable D call. In germline, CDR1 is SGHRS, CDR2 YFSETQ. The length of the CDR3 is 15 residues. Trimming removed 4 bases from V and 3 bases from J, with 13 bases in between. The CDR3 spells CASSNGGVDTGELFF. DNA of the CDR3: TGCGCCAGCAGCAATGGCGGTGTTGACACCGGGGAGCTGTTTTTT.

The chain recombines TRBV28 with TRBJ1-1, with a weak D call TRBD1 (5 bases). The CDR3 has 14 residues. CDR1 and CDR2 (germline): MDHEN, SYDVKM. Trimming pared 3 bases from V and 5 bases from J, leaving 13 bases between. The CDR3 protein is CASSLGQLVTEAFF. In DNA, the CDR3 is TGTGCCAGCAGTTTGGGGCAGCTTGTAACTGAAGCTTTCTTT.

This clone was found once. The chain couples TRBV3-1 (or the pseudogene TRBV3-2) to TRBJ1-4; tentative D call: TRBD1 (5 bases). V lost 8 bases, J lost 7 bases, and 11 bases lay in between. This CDR3 has 12 residues. The V gene's germline CDR1 is LGHDT and CDR2 YNNKEL (reference sequence). This CDR3 reads CASGREAEKLFF. In nucleotides, the CDR3 is TGTGCCAGCGGCAGGGAAGCTGAAAAACTGTTTTTT.

This clone was detected only a few times. The rearrangement uses TRBV29-1 and TRBJ2-3; D possibly corresponds to TRBD2 (7 bases). The CDR3 covers 12 residues. V gave up 8 bases and J gave up 6 bases, with 15 bases separating them. Germline CDR1 reads SQVTM; CDR2 reads ANQGSEA. CDR3 nucleotide sequence: TGCAGCTCGATTCGGGGGGCTGATACGCAGTATTTT. Its translation: CSSIRGADTQYF.

The chain is built from TRBV5-1 and TRBJ2-2; 9 bases are a match to TRBD1. The germline V gene has CDR1 SGHRS and CDR2 YFSETQ. There are 15 residues in the CDR3. The junction had 1 base not matched to a gene; V was cut back by 3 bases and J by 1 base. The CDR3 loop reads CASSWDRENTGELFF. DNA for the CDR3: TGCGCCAGCAGCTGGGACAGGGAGAACACCGGGGAGCTGTTTTTT.

The V and J genes are TRBV7-9 and TRBJ1-4; D is uncertain. V dropped 1 base and J dropped 4 bases, with 7 bases sitting between them. The CDR3 has 14 residues. Per the germline V gene, CDR1 is SEHNR and CDR2 is FQNEAQ (reference sequence). CDR3 coding DNA: TGTGCCAGCAGCTTAGGTGGCTTTAATGAAAAACTGTTTTTT. This translates into CASSLGGFNEKLFF.

This clone was seen a handful of times. The genes are TRBV12-5 and TRBJ2-6, with 8 bases that match TRBD2. This CDR3 comprises 21 residues. The V segment lost 2 bases and the J segment 2 bases; nucleotides outside the gene matches: 17. The germline V gene encodes CDR1 LGHNT and CDR2 FRNRAP. CDR3 DNA: TGTGCTAGTGGTTTGTACCGCCGACCCCGACTAGCGCAGCCTGGGGCCAACGTCCTGACTTTC. This translates into CASGLYRRPRLAQPGANVLTF. Full variable domain (outside the CDR3, taken from reference TRBV12-5 and TRBJ2-6): DARVTQTPRHKVTEMGQEVTMRCQPILGHNTVFWYRQTMMQGLELLAYFRNRAPLDDSGMPKDRFSAEMPDATLATLKIQPSEPRDSAVYFCASGLYRRPRLAQPGANVLTFGAGSRLTVL.

This chain uses TRBV3-1 (or the pseudogene TRBV3-2) with TRBJ2-2; TRBD1 matches 8 bases. The CDR3 totals 16 residues. The V gene's germline CDR1 is LGHDT and CDR2 YNNKEL (reference sequence). J lost 4 bases, V lost 1 base, and 5 bases had no gene match. The chain's CDR3 is CASSQAGGRLTGELFF. CDR3 in DNA: TGTGCCAGCAGCCAAGCAGGGGGCAGACTCACCGGGGAGCTGTTTTTT.

CDR3 sequence reads: CATSRDKFTTYEQYF. CDR3 nucleotide sequence: TGTGCCACCAGCAGAGATAAGTTTACTACCTACGAGCAGTACTTC. This chain joins TRBV15 and TRBJ2-7; no reliable D call. Germline V gives CDR1 LNHNV, CDR2 YYDKDF (reference sequence). The CDR3 has 15 amino acids. Trimming left V 0 bases short and J 2 bases short, with 11 bases between.

The chain joins TRBV5-4 to TRBJ1-1, with 7 bases fitting TRBD1. This CDR3 comprises 13 residues. V dropped 10 bases and J dropped 2; count of bases not matched to a gene: 8. Germline V gene data show CDR1 as SGHNT and CDR2 as YYREEE (reference sequence). Here the CDR3 reads CAGQRTGNTEAFF. The CDR3 nucleotides read TGTGCCGGACAGAGGACAGGAAACACTGAAGCTTTCTTT.

V is TRBV19 and J is TRBJ1-1; unclear D gene. CDR1 is LNHDA, CDR2 SQIVND, per germline (reference sequence). The CDR3 runs 14 residues. Trimming took 2 bases from V and 5 from J, leaving 12 bases between them. In DNA form, the CDR3 reads TGTGCCAGTAGTATAAGTGGAGGGAGGACTGAAGCTTTCTTT. Protein sequence: CASSISGGRTEAFF.

The chain recombines TRBV11-2 with TRBJ2-7; 7 nucleotides line up with TRBD1. The germline V gene encodes CDR1 SGHAT and CDR2 FQNNGV. The V gene end was trimmed by 3 bases and the J gene end by 3 bases; junction bases not matched to a gene: 17. This CDR3 is built from 18 residues. In DNA form, the CDR3 reads TGTGCCAGCAGCTTCCTTAGGGAGCCGGGACAGCTGGACTACGAGCAGTACTTC. Translated, it gives CASSFLREPGQLDYEQYF.

This chain joins TRBV5-4 and TRBJ2-2; D possibly corresponds to TRBD2 (6 bases). Trimming pared 1 base from V and 6 bases from J, leaving 22 bases between. There are 18 residues in the CDR3. The germline gives CDR1 SGHNT, CDR2 YYREEE (reference sequence). The CDR3 region has the DNA TGTGCCAGCAGCTTGATCTCAGGACTCCCGCGGGACGCCGGGGAGCTGTTTTTT. Encoded protein: CASSLISGLPRDAGELFF.

The chain joins TRBV3-1 (or the pseudogene TRBV3-2) to TRBJ1-2; 7 nucleotides align to TRBD1. Unmatched junction bases numbered 8, after V lost 3 bases and J lost 10 bases. The CDR3 covers 13 residues. Germline V gives CDR1 LGHDT, CDR2 YNNKEL (reference sequence). The CDR3 reads CASSHQTGPDYTF. CDR3 DNA sequence: TGTGCCAGCAGCCATCAGACAGGGCCGGACTACACCTTC.

V usage is TRBV1 and J usage is TRBJ2-3; whether TRBD2, the table's D call, matches the DNA was not checked. TRBV1 is annotated as a pseudogene. This CDR3 region has 17 residues. CDR3 protein: CTSSLGPLPGLTDTQYF. CDR3 sequence (DNA): TGCACCAGCAGCCTAGGGCCCTTACCGGGACTCACAGATACGCAGTATTTT.

J is TRBJ1-4 and V is TRBV29-1; a possible D gene is TRBD1 (6 bases). The CDR3 contains 19 residues. V shed 5 bases and J shed 2 bases, with 27 bases lying between them. Germline values: CDR1 SQVTM, CDR2 ANQGSEA. CDR3 DNA sequence: TGCAGCGTTACCAAACTTCACCAACAGGGCTCGGAGACTAATGAAAAACTGTTTTTT. This codes for CSVTKLHQQGSETNEKLFF.

The V and J genes are TRBV30 and TRBJ1-6, with 7 positions matching TRBD1. Trimming took 3 bases from V and 7 from J; bases not matched to a gene: 9. Germline CDR1 reads GTSNPN; CDR2 reads SVGIG (reference sequence). The CDR3 runs to 15 residues. The CDR3 DNA sequence: TGTGCCTGGAGCGGAGGGGGCAGTTTAAATTCACCCCTCCACTTT. It codes for CAWSGGGSLNSPLHF. Based on the CDR3 plus reference TRBV30 and TRBJ1-6, the full variable domain is SQTIHQWPATLVQPVGSPLSLECTVEGTSNPNLYWYRQAAGRGLQLLFYSVGIGQISSEVPQNLSASRPQDRQFILSSKKLLLSDSGFYLCAWSGGGSLNSPLHFGNGTRLTVT.

This chain uses TRBV7-9 with TRBJ1-1; D unclear. There are 15 residues in the CDR3. V shed 0 bases and J shed 3 bases, with 11 bases lying between them. From germline, CDR1 is SEHNR and CDR2 FQNEAQ (reference sequence). In nucleotides, the CDR3 is TGTGCCAGCAGCTTAGCGACCGGGGTAGACACTGAAGCTTTCTTT. This codes for CASSLATGVDTEAFF.